This entry lists 16 T cell receptor beta chains sequenced from one sample in a study of cytomegalovirus exposure and HLA in healthy donors. Both 60 Vbeta primers and 13 Jbeta primers went into the PCR. Some clones are missing from TCRdb's copy, which holds only in-frame ones; the method was immunoSEQ multiplex PCR. The sample has about 85,000 clones, nearly 80% seen once. Sequencing used PBMCs. The receptor set was obtained from a woman aged 50 to 65 in good health and CMV-seropositive.

The chain combines TRBV27 with TRBJ2-5, with 7 bases identical to TRBD2. Unmatched junction bases numbered 2, after V lost 6 bases and J lost 1 base. Germline assignment: CDR1 MNHEY and CDR2 SMNVEV (reference sequence). This CDR3 has 13 residues. The CDR3 coding sequence is TGTGCCAGCAGGGCTAGCGGCCAAGAGACCCAGTACTTC. As protein: CASRASGQETQYF.

V is TRBV5-1 and J is TRBJ1-4, with 7 bases aligning to TRBD1. Trimming removed 8 bases from V and 7 bases from J; junction bases left unmatched: 11. CDR1 and CDR2 from the germline V gene are SGHRS and YFSETQ. CDR3 length equals 14 residues. CDR3 amino acids: CASSQTGRGEKLFF. The CDR3 DNA follows: TGCGCCAGTAGCCAGACAGGGCGGGGTGAAAAACTGTTTTTT.

V gene TRBV27 combines with J gene TRBJ2-3, with a possible D match to TRBD1 (6 bases). CDR1 and CDR2 (germline): MNHEY, SMNVEV (reference sequence). V was cut by 5 bases and J by 5 bases, with 11 bases left in between. This CDR3 is built from 13 residues. In nucleotides, the CDR3 is TGTGCCAGCAGTGGCAGGGGTAAAGATACGCAGTATTTT. Protein sequence: CASSGRGKDTQYF.

J is TRBJ1-5 and V is TRBV19; D is unresolved. Germline-derived CDR1 and CDR2 are LNHDA and SQIVND (reference sequence). Trimming shortened V by 6 bases and J by 0 bases, and 6 bases separated the two germline ends. There are 13 residues in the CDR3. The CDR3, as DNA: TGTGCCAGTAGCCTCTCTAGCAATCAGCCCCAGCATTTT. It translates to CASSLSSNQPQHF.

This clone was seen only a few times. The rearrangement uses TRBV7-9 and TRBJ1-3; no clear D. The CDR3 is 16 amino acids. The germline V and J ends were trimmed by 4 bases and 0 bases, with 13 bases remaining between them. Per germline, CDR1 SEHNR and CDR2 FQNEAQ (reference sequence). The CDR3 DNA sequence: TGTGCCAGCAGCTCCTACACTGCTAGCTCTGGAAACACCATATATTTT. Translating gives CASSSYTASSGNTIYF.

This clone was recorded once. The chain employs TRBV27 and TRBJ2-1, with D possibly TRBD1 on 6 matching bases. Trimming removed 5 bases at V and 7 bases at J, with 21 bases between. Germline loops: CDR1 MNHEY, CDR2 SMNVEV (reference sequence). This CDR3 region has 16 residues. The CDR3 is CASSPLGGRRSNEQFF. CDR3 DNA: TGTGCCAGCAGTCCACTAGGGGGTAGAAGGTCGAATGAGCAGTTCTTC.

This clone was picked up one time. The chain has TRBV4-1 and TRBJ2-7, with TRBD1 identical over 7 bases. The germline V gene encodes CDR1 MGHRA and CDR2 YSYEKL. The CDR3 loop spans 15 amino acids. V shed 2 bases, J shed 6 bases, and the junction held 10 bases outside the gene matches. The CDR3 sequence: CASSQKDRMDCEQYF. CDR3 bases: TGCGCCAGCAGCCAAAAGGACAGGATGGACTGCGAGCAGTACTTC.

This clone was seen a handful of times. The chain joins TRBV6-6 to TRBJ1-1; TRBD1 might be the D (5 bases). V was pared by 5 bases and J by 1 base, with 8 bases between. In germline, CDR1 is MNHNY, CDR2 SVGAGI (reference sequence). The CDR3 covers 13 residues. DNA of the CDR3: TGTGCCAGCAGTCCTACAGGGAACACTGAAGCTTTCTTT. Translated: CASSPTGNTEAFF.

V usage is TRBV15 and J usage is TRBJ2-1, with 8 nucleotides matching TRBD2. The germline gives CDR1 LNHNV, CDR2 YYDKDF (reference sequence). With V trimmed by 0 bases and J by 6 bases, 7 bases remained unmatched. The CDR3 is 16 residues long. The CDR3 nucleotides read TGTGCCACCAGCAGAGATCAAGGCGGGAGGATCAATGAGCAGTTCTTC. This sequence encodes CATSRDQGGRINEQFF. The full variable domain, its missing parts supplied by reference TRBV15 and TRBJ2-1, is DAMVIQNPRYQVTQFGKPVTLSCSQTLNHNVMYWYQQKSSQAPKLLFHYYDKDFNNEADTPDNFQSRRPNTSFCFLDIRSPGLGDTAMYLCATSRDQGGRINEQFFGPGTRLTVL.

The chain has TRBV6-5 and TRBJ1-3, with D possibly being TRBD1 (6 bases). V was trimmed by 5 bases and J by 4 bases, leaving 12 bases between them. The CDR3 loop spans 14 amino acids. In germline, CDR1 is MNHEY, CDR2 SVGAGI. CDR3 nucleotide sequence: TGTGCCAGCAGTGAGGAGGACAGCGGAAACACCATATATTTT. It translates to CASSEEDSGNTIYF.

The rearrangement links TRBV5-8 to TRBJ2-1; the match to TRBD2 covers 10 bases. V shed 5 bases, J shed 0 bases, and the junction held 5 bases outside the gene matches. Germline CDR1 SGHTS, CDR2 YDEGEE. The CDR3 has 16 residues. The CDR3 coding sequence is TGTGCCAGCAGTAGCGGGGGGTTCAGCTCCTACAATGAGCAGTTCTTC. Its protein product is CASSSGGFSSYNEQFF.

The chain uses TRBV7-2 and TRBJ1-3, with D perhaps matching TRBD1 (5 bases). There are 16 residues in the CDR3. Germline V gives CDR1 SGHTA, CDR2 FQGNSA. Trimming removed 4 bases at V and 1 base at J, with 14 bases between. CDR3 protein: CASSYGGGYSGNTIYF. The CDR3 coding sequence is TGTGCCAGCAGCTATGGGGGGGGTTATTCTGGAAACACCATATATTTT.

The chain uses TRBV2 and TRBJ2-2; D is unresolved. CDR3 size: 11 residues. Looked up from germline, CDR1 is SNHLY and CDR2 is FYNNEI. Trimming removed 6 bases from V and 4 bases from J, with 3 bases in between. CDR3: CASSSTGELFF. The CDR3 DNA follows: TGTGCCAGCAGCAGCACCGGGGAGCTGTTTTTT.

The chain recombines TRBV5-4 with TRBJ2-3; 7 nucleotides line up with TRBD2. Germline CDR1 SGHNT, CDR2 YYREEE (reference sequence). CDR3 length equals 14 residues. Germline trimming cut 4 bases from V and 2 bases from J; bases unmatched to any gene: 4. CDR3 coding DNA: TGTGCCAGCAGCCCAGCGGGATACACAGATACGCAGTATTTT. Translation gives CASSPAGYTDTQYF.

The CDR3 here is CASSLLGLNEQFF. The CDR3 bases are TGTGCCAGCAGCTTATTGGGGCTAAATGAGCAGTTCTTC. V and J are TRBV7-2 and TRBJ2-1, with a weak D call TRBD1 (5 bases). Trimming pared 2 bases from V and 7 bases from J, leaving 9 bases between. CDR3 length: 13 amino acids. Germline loops: CDR1 SGHTA, CDR2 FQGNSA.

V is TRBV7-6 and J is TRBJ2-3; the match to TRBD1 covers 10 bases. This CDR3 spans 16 amino acids. CDR1 is SGHVS, CDR2 FNYEAQ, per germline. V was clipped by 5 bases and J by 3 bases; unmatched bases: 8. The CDR3 DNA reads TGTGCCAGCAGCCTTTGGGACAGGGGTCTAACAGATACGCAGTATTTT. Protein product: CASSLWDRGLTDTQYF.